This TCR beta chain was retrieved from a study of T cell responses to AZD1222 COVID-19 vaccine. Findings of the study overall: Among those given AZD1222, only 6 or 7 were seropositive at baseline. Most donors were white British and more were female, and clonal diversity was possibly underestimated.

Produced via immunoSEQ multiplex PCR; TCRdb's table is partial and in-frame only. The sample contains about 180,000 clones, roughly 91% of which appear only once. About this clone itself: No antigen is known for it.

This CDR3 comprises 16 residues. V was cut by 1 base and J by 4 bases, with 14 bases left in between. Germline V lookup: CDR1 KGHSH, CDR2 LQKENI. The starting material was peripheral blood, obtained 28 days after the second AZD1222 dose. This sequence was found in an adult who received the AZD1222 COVID-19 vaccine. V usage is TRBV18 and J usage is TRBJ2-1, with D possibly TRBD2 on 7 matching bases. CDR3 in amino acids: CASSPQGGALYNEQFF. Written as DNA, the CDR3 is TGTGCCAGCTCACCACAAGGGGGGGCCCTTTACAATGAGCAGTTCTTC.